The TCR beta chain described here comes from a study of CD8+ T cells in alopecia areata. Specified treatment: oral pan-JAK inhibitor, 5-10 mg twice daily. Sequencing used cDNA as its template, made by extracting RNA and reverse transcribing it. Profiling relied on immunoSEQ multiplex PCR, and the TCRdb table lists in-frame clones only, not all of them. The sample consists of roughly 170,000 clones, around 50% of them appearing once. Material: CD8+ T cells sorted from blood, obtained at week 24, from a patient treated with tofacitinib. The sequence came from a human donor with alopecia areata.

The CDR3 protein is CASSLTLTASGNTIYF. CDR3 nucleotides: TGCGCCAGCAGCCTTACTCTGACAGCCTCTGGAAACACCATATATTTT. The gene calls are TRBV5-1 and TRBJ1-3, with a tentative D call TRBD1 (5 bases). The CDR3 runs to 16 residues. V was pared by 4 bases and J by 0 bases, with 14 bases between. Per germline, CDR1 SGHRS and CDR2 YFSETQ.